This T cell receptor (beta chain) appears in the sequencing data of a study of patients with pleural tuberculosis. TCRdb redid the calling of the reads with MiXCR, one entry per CDR3 protein. The data hold around 50,000 distinct CDR3 sequences, with 6% to 8% observed a single time. This CDR3 contains 14 residues. Trimming cost V 5 bases and J 4 bases; bases outside gene matches: 6. The germline CDR1 and CDR2 sequences are MDHEN and SYDVKM. Ten or more counts support this clonotype. The gene calls are TRBV28 and TRBJ1-2; 8 bases fit TRBD1. The origin of this receptor is a human donor with pleural tuberculosis. The CDR3 reads CASSRTGNTYGYTF. As DNA, the CDR3 is TGTGCCAGCAGTAGGACAGGGAATACCTATGGCTACACCTTC.